A selection of T cell receptor beta chains follows, all from one sample in a study of shared T cell receptors in the human thymus. Assay used: immunoSEQ multiplex PCR; TCRdb lists only in-frame clones, some missing. Of around 730,000 clones in the sample, around 85% were seen once. Another study also made use of these data, one on human thymus T cells.

The sequencing input was thymocytes. The receptors originated from a girl under three years old with a congenital heart defect. Each CDR3 is given with its conserved first and last residue. The order of the fields is V gene, D gene, J gene, clone size, CDR3 DNA, CDR3 protein. The D gene is left open where the match is weak. Not all rows give a size; the values are once, few, many and, for expanded clones, a class.

>TRBV5-1|TRBD2|TRBJ2-7|NA
TGCGCCAGCAGCCCGACCGGGAGGACTTGGGAGCAGTACTTC
CASSPTGRTWEQYF
>TRBV9|NA|TRBJ1-5|few
TGTGCCAGCAGCGCCCGGGACAAGGATCAGCCCCAGCATTTT
CASSARDKDQPQHF
>TRBV5-6|TRBD2|TRBJ2-5|NA
TGTGCCAGCAGCTGCGGACGGGGGACTAGCGGGGGGGCACAGACCCAGTACTTC
CASSCGRGTSGGAQTQYF
>TRBV11-2|NA|TRBJ2-7|NA
TGTGCCAGCCTAAGAGGGTATCCCTACGAGCAGTACTTC
CASLRGYPYEQYF
>TRBV5-1|NA|TRBJ2-7|NA
TGCGCCAGCAGCTCCGGACGCCGTGGGAGCTACGAGCAGTACTTC
CASSSGRRGSYEQYF
>TRBV5-1|NA|TRBJ2-7|NA
TGCGCCAGCAGCTTGATAGCGGACTGCTACGAGCAGTACTTC
CASSLIADCYEQYF
>TRBV28|NA|TRBJ2-7|few
TGTGCCATCCTAGGCGGGGCATCCTACGAGCAGTACTTC
CAILGGASYEQYF
>TRBV5-4|NA|TRBJ1-1|NA
TGTGCCAGCAGTCATACGTACAGGGCCACTGAAGCTTTCTTT
CASSHTYRATEAFF
>TRBV27|TRBD2|TRBJ2-3|NA
TGTGCCAGACAGTATTGGACTAGTACAGATACGCAGTATTTT
CARQYWTSTDTQYF
>TRBV6-5|TRBD1|TRBJ2-3|NA
TGTGCCAGCAGTTACTCTAGGACAGGAAGCACAGATACGCAGTATTTT
CASSYSRTGSTDTQYF
>TRBV6-5|NA|TRBJ2-7|once
TGTGCCAGCAGTTACTGCAACACCTACGAGCAGTACTTC
CASSYCNTYEQYF
>TRBV6-1|TRBD1|TRBJ1-1|NA
TGTGCCAGCAGTGGTCTGAAGGGGACAGGGCCCATGAACACTGAAGCTTTCTTT
CASSGLKGTGPMNTEAFF
>TRBV27|NA|TRBJ1-1|NA
TGTGCCAGCAGATCCTCGACCGGCAGGGGTGAAGCTTTCTTT
CASRSSTGRGEAFF
>TRBV4-3|NA|TRBJ1-1|NA
TGCGCCAGCAGCCAAGATCATCAGCACAGGGCGGGCACTGAAGCTTTCTTT
CASSQDHQHRAGTEAFF
>TRBV6-1|TRBD1|TRBJ2-2|NA
TGTGCCAGCAGGGACAGGGTGGACACCGGGGAGCTGTTTTTT
CASRDRVDTGELFF
>TRBV5-6|TRBD1|TRBJ1-1|once
TGTGCCAGCAGCTTGATAAGGGGGCGAGCTTTCTTT
CASSLIRGRAFF
>TRBV6-5|TRBD1|TRBJ1-1|NA
TGTGCCAGTTCCCCCCACAGGGGACGGTGGGCTTTCTTT
CASSPHRGRWAFF
>TRBV6-4|TRBD1|TRBJ1-6|few
TGTGCCAGCAGTGCGACAGGGGGTTCACCCCTCCACTTT
CASSATGGSPLHF
>TRBV7-9|NA|TRBJ2-1|NA
TGTGCCAGCAGCTTAACCGGGACAGCGGGCAATGAGCAGTTCTTC
CASSLTGTAGNEQFF
>TRBV19|NA|TRBJ1-2|NA
TGTGCCAGTAGTAAGTGGGGGGGGCAGAACTATGGCTACACCTTC
CASSKWGGQNYGYTF
>TRBV4-1|NA|TRBJ1-6|NA
TGCGCCAGCGGCCTTGCGGCCTCTCAACCCCTCCACTTT
CASGLAASQPLHF
>TRBV4-2|TRBD2|TRBJ2-1|NA
TGTGCCAGCAGCCAGGGTTCCGGGGATACCCAGCGGGGGGGCCTAGGGGTCATCAATGAGCAGTTCTTC
CASSQGSGDTQRGGLGVINEQFF
>TRBV28|TRBD1|TRBJ1-1|once
TGTGCCAGCAGTTGGTGGCCACAGGGGGCGTGCACTGAAGCTTTCTTT
CASSWWPQGACTEAFF
>TRBV7-6|TRBD2|TRBJ2-3|NA
TGTGCCAGCAGCTCAATGAATAGCGGGGGGGATCTCACAGATACGCAGTATTTT
CASSSMNSGGDLTDTQYF
>TRBV10-3|TRBD2|TRBJ2-1|NA
TGTGCCATCAGTCCCCCTCCGGGGGGTACCTACAATGAGCAGTTCTTC
CAISPPPGGTYNEQFF
>TRBV7-6|TRBD1|TRBJ1-6|NA
TGTGCCAGCAGCTTATATACCCACCCGGACAGGGAAAATTCACCCCTCCACTTT
CASSLYTHPDRENSPLHF
>TRBV15|TRBD1|TRBJ1-2|NA
TGTGCCACCAGCCGATCGTGGGACAGAGGCTATGGCTACACCTTC
CATSRSWDRGYGYTF
>TRBV28|NA|TRBJ1-4|few
TGTGCCAGCAGACGCGGGGGCTGGGAAGCTGAAAAACTGTTTTTT
CASRRGGWEAEKLFF
>TRBV10-1|NA|TRBJ1-1|NA
TGCGCCAGCAGTCGCACGGGGGGCGTGAACACTGAAGCTTTCTTT
CASSRTGGVNTEAFF
>TRBV6-5|NA|TRBJ2-3|NA
TGTGCCAGCAGTTACTCGACGAAGAGCGCCCACCGGTGGTTT
CASSYSTKSAHRWF
>TRBV12-5|NA|TRBJ1-2|NA
TGTGCTAGTCGAATGTTCGGGACACACTTCCATTATGGCTACACCTTC
CASRMFGTHFHYGYTF
>TRBV15|TRBD1|TRBJ2-2|NA
TGTGCCACCAGCAGCACGGGACAGGGGATAACCGGGGAGCTGTTTTTT
CATSSTGQGITGELFF
>TRBV2|NA|TRBJ1-1|once
TGTGCCAGCAGTGAGGCCCGGACAGCCATGAACACTGAAGCTTTCTTT
CASSEARTAMNTEAFF
>TRBV4-3|NA|TRBJ1-2|NA
TGCGCCAGCAGCCCCTCCCCGACATATGGCTACACCTTC
CASSPSPTYGYTF
>TRBV29-1|NA|TRBJ1-2|NA
TGCAGCGTTGAGGAGGGACGGAAGGGCTACACCTTC
CSVEEGRKGYTF
>TRBV30|NA|TRBJ1-3|NA
TGTGCCTGGAATTCCGGGTCTCTAAACACCATATATTTT
CAWNSGSLNTIYF
>TRBV6-1|TRBD1|TRBJ2-7|NA
TGTGCCAGCAGTGTGTGGGGGACAGACTCCTACGAGCAGTACTTC
CASSVWGTDSYEQYF